One sample yielded the 6 T cell receptor beta chains listed below, sequenced in a study of cytomegalovirus exposure and HLA in healthy donors. Here immunoSEQ multiplex PCR was the method, and the copy in TCRdb shows in-frame clones only, minus some. The table records more than 200,000 clones, 90% of them present only once. Sequencing was carried out using PBMCs. The receptors originated from a woman aged 25-40 years in good health and CMV-seronegative.

The rearrangement links TRBV6-4 to TRBJ2-3, with TRBD2 identical over 9 bases. V lost 2 bases and J lost 8; bases outside the gene matches: 8. The V gene's germline CDR1 is MRHNA and CDR2 SNTAGT. The CDR3 extends over 15 amino acids. This CDR3 is CASSDKTSGTGTQYF. CDR3 coding DNA: TGTGCCAGCAGTGACAAGACTAGCGGCACGGGTACGCAGTATTTT.

The chain combines TRBV18 with TRBJ2-2; D unresolved. There are 14 residues in the CDR3. V gave up 8 bases and J gave up 1 base, with 11 bases separating them. CDR1 KGHSH and CDR2 LQKENI come from the germline V gene. CDR3 amino acids: CASAARMNTGELFF. DNA for the CDR3: TGTGCCAGCGCGGCCAGAATGAACACCGGGGAGCTGTTTTTT.

The CDR3 DNA reads as TGTGCCAGCAGCTCAGGGCATATTGAGCAGTTCTTC. This codes for CASSSGHIEQFF. The chain combines TRBV7-8 with TRBJ2-1; D possibly corresponds to TRBD1 (5 bases). V was trimmed by 4 bases and J by 9 bases, leaving 10 bases between them. The CDR3 totals 12 residues. Germline V gives CDR1 SGHVS, CDR2 FQNEAQ.

This rearrangement joins TRBV7-9 to TRBJ2-3; D gene unclear. The germline V and J ends were trimmed by 3 bases and 0 bases, with 7 bases remaining between them. Germline assignment: CDR1 SEHNR and CDR2 FQNEAQ (reference sequence). The CDR3 is 14 residues long. The CDR3 bases are TGTGCCAGCAGCTTGAACCCTAGCACAGATACGCAGTATTTT. Protein product: CASSLNPSTDTQYF.

The chain has TRBV7-2 and TRBJ1-5; D might be TRBD1 (6 bases). Deletions cut 3 bases from V and 0 bases from J, with 12 bases between. Germline CDR1 SGHTA, CDR2 FQGNSA. The CDR3 spans 16 residues. The CDR3: CASSFTVGASNQPQHF. In DNA form, the CDR3 reads TGTGCCAGCAGCTTTACGGTGGGGGCTAGCAATCAGCCCCAGCATTTT.

The V call is TRBV19, the J call TRBJ2-1; TRBD2 matches at 7 bases. The CDR3 is 14 amino acids. J lost 6 bases, V lost 1 base, and 3 bases had no gene match. Germline V CDR1 and CDR2: LNHDA, SQIVND (reference sequence). This CDR3 reads CASSIGTRANEQFF. The CDR3 coding sequence is TGTGCCAGTAGTATAGGGACTAGGGCCAATGAGCAGTTCTTC.